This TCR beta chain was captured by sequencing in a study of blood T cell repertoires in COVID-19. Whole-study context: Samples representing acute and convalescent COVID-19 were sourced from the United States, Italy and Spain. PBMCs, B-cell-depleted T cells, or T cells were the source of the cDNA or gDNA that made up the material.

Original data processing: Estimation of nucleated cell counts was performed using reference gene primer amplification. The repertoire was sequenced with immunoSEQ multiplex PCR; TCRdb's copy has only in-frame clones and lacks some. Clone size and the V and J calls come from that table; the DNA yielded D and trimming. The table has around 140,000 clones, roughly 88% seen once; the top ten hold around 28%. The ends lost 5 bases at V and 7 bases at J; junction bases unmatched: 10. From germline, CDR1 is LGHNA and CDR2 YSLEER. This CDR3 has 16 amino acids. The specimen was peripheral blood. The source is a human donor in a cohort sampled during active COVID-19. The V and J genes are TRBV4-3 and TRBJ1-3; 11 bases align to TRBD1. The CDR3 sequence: CASSYRAWDRGNTIYF. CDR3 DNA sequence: TGCGCCAGCAGCTATCGGGCCTGGGACAGGGGGAACACCATATATTTT.